One T cell receptor beta chain is described in this entry. This clonotype was recorded many times. Which antigen it targets is not known. No much larger clone exists at a distance of one base, and base qualities are not known. The study reported a robust and sensitive protocol to amplify, sequence and analyze TCRs, based on 3' ligation of a UMI-containing oligonucleotide to TCR cDNA. Whole blood analysis involved drawing around 2.5 ml of peripheral blood from adult healthy volunteers into Tempus tubes and then extracting RNA following the manufacturer's instructions. Before reverse transcription, total RNA that had not been cell sorted was treated with RQ1 DNase, with a target input of about 1 to 1000 ng. To check how robust the pipeline was in samples where T cells make up a minority population, libraries were built from skin biopsies and whole blood. This entry is derived from a study of naive and memory T cell subsets (dated by TCRdb to between 2016 and 2019). Regarding the complete study: The figure summarizing these samples reported some 10 blood donors, 7 tuberculin skin test biopsies and 3 saline control biopsies. PCR2 was typically performed as a SYBR Green qPCR that was stopped at a set threshold, although end-point PCR (around 6 cycles) could be used instead for low-input samples. The research as a whole found: The potential sensitivity of the RNA-based method to TCR transcript changes with T cell activation and differentiation was acknowledged.

Libraries were constructed by 5' RACE. The ligated cDNA was amplified in four rounds of PCR with nested alpha and beta constant region primers together with the SP2 primer. For the blood and skin samples, TCR RNA was reverse transcribed with SuperScript IV using primers for the alpha and beta constant regions. T4 RNA ligase 1 was used to ligate an oligonucleotide containing the Illumina SP2 primer and a UMI to the 3' end of the cDNA. The 12-nucleotide UMI was composed of two random hexamers separated by an eight-base spacer, which was included to prevent hairpin formation. TCR alpha and beta chain libraries were processed separately from the second PCR onward, with dual indexing for multiplexing. After pooling, the indexed libraries were analyzed by capillary electrophoresis and sequenced on either an Illumina MiSeq or NextSeq. PhiX DNA at about 4.5-8% was spiked into libraries to increase base diversity and improve cluster recognition. The original pipeline was this. UMIs were extracted from read 2 by Demultiplexor and combined with the TCR sequence from read 1, and reads were split according to sample indices. V and J genes and V-J junctions were identified by Decombinator, and each TCR was assigned a five-part identifier that included V and J deletions. Collapsinator used UMIs to correct sequencing errors and PCR amplification heterogeneity, producing a UMI-based abundance for each TCR. CDR3Translator turned identifiers into nucleotide sequence, translated the nucleotide sequence into amino acids, and pulled out CDR3 regions based on terminal motifs. After normalization to the amount of input RNA, the error-corrected alpha and beta TCR counts from blood and from skin were compared. The public reads were run again by TCRdb, first through fastp at Q25 and then through MiXCR, and only productive beta chains were kept. Each entry merges the rows of one CDR3 protein and shows their most common DNA and genes. TCRdb assigned the V and J calls; the authors' analysis was not used. The table for this sample lists around 56,000 distinct CDR3 sequences; about 7.1% of them were counted only once. The ten largest make up roughly 9.8% of the sample.

The source of this sequence is a female donor in good health.

CDR3 sequence: CSAITFHRGLRGYTF. The bases are TGCAGTGCTATTACCTTTCACAGGGGGCTGAGGGGCTACACCTTC. Here the chain combines TRBV20-1 and TRBJ1-2, and 9 bases in between align with TRBD1. The CDR3 sequence holds 15 residues, the cysteine and phenylalanine included. The only DNA kept is the CDR3, 45 bases in frame from the first base. Clipping removes 4 bases from V and 8 bases from J, with 14 as the unmatched junction base count. Taken from the germline V gene (reference sequence), the CDR1 and CDR2 loops are DFQATT and SNEGSKA.